These 6 T cell receptor beta chains were sequenced from one sample in a study of T cell responses to AZD1222 COVID-19 vaccine. Assay used: immunoSEQ multiplex PCR; TCRdb lists only in-frame clones, some missing. The top ten clones hold under 1.1% of a sample with 170,000 or so clones, 85% to 95% of them seen once. The sample here was peripheral blood, taken 28 days after the second dose of the MenACWY control vaccine. Receptors were obtained from an adult who received the MenACWY meningococcal vaccine as a control.

This clone was picked up one time. The V and J genes are TRBV5-6 and TRBJ1-2; 11 bases map to TRBD1. This CDR3 region has 17 residues. Germline loops: CDR1 SGHDT, CDR2 YYEEEE. V lost 4 bases, J lost 5 bases, and 13 bases stayed unmatched. The CDR3 loop reads CASSSYGTGGTLYGYTF. The CDR3, as DNA: TGTGCCAGCAGCAGCTACGGGACAGGGGGAACCCTATATGGCTACACCTTC.

The count of this clone is one. The chain uses TRBV11-1 and TRBJ2-5; D may be TRBD1 or TRBD2 (5 bases each). The germline V gene encodes CDR1 SGHAT and CDR2 FQDESV (reference sequence). The CDR3 extends over 13 amino acids. V was shortened by 5 bases and J by 9 bases, with 16 bases between the two germline ends. The CDR3 nucleotides read TGTGCCAGCAGCCTCGGGGCTGGAGATGCCCAGTACTTC. Encoded protein: CASSLGAGDAQYF.

V is TRBV3-1 (or the pseudogene TRBV3-2) and J is TRBJ2-1, with 7 nucleotides matching TRBD2. The germline CDR1 and CDR2 sequences are LGHDT and YNNKEL (reference sequence). J gave up 4 bases and V 0 bases, and 3 bases lay outside the gene matches. There are 15 residues in the CDR3. The CDR3 nucleotides are TGTGCCAGCAGCCAAGAGGGGCGGGGGTACAATGAGCAGTTCTTC. It specifies CASSQEGRGYNEQFF.

The chain combines TRBV30 with TRBJ2-2; 8 bases map to TRBD2. Trimming at V came to 5 bases and at J to 6 bases, leaving 8 bases not matched to a gene. There are 14 residues in the CDR3. Germline CDR1 and CDR2: GTSNPN and SVGIG (reference sequence). CDR3 amino acids: CAWGIGGAAGELFF. In DNA, the CDR3 is TGTGCCTGGGGAATCGGGGGGGCCGCCGGGGAGCTGTTTTTT.

The chain links TRBV6-5 to TRBJ2-3; D unclear. Trimming removed 7 bases from V and 0 bases from J, with 8 bases in between. The CDR3 spans 13 residues. Germline values: CDR1 MNHEY, CDR2 SVGAGI. This CDR3 reads CASTSTSTDTQYF. Here the CDR3 DNA reads TGTGCCAGCACCTCCACTAGCACAGATACGCAGTATTTT.

This chain uses TRBV6-5 with TRBJ1-2; D is perhaps TRBD1 (6 bases). Germline CDR1 is MNHEY and CDR2 is SVGAGI. Between the trimmed V and J ends, which lost 6 bases and 2 bases, there was a span of 13 bases. The length of the CDR3 is 14 residues. The CDR3 sequence is CASRDSGRNYGYTF. The CDR3 coding sequence is TGTGCCAGCAGGGACAGCGGACGCAACTATGGCTACACCTTC.